These 13 T cell receptor beta chains share one sample of origin, sequenced in a study of blood T cell repertoires in COVID-19. Assay used: immunoSEQ multiplex PCR; TCRdb lists only in-frame clones, some missing. This repertoire shows 180,000 or so clones, 86% found once; its top ten account for over 9.5%. Sequenced sample: peripheral blood. The receptors here all came from a woman in her sixties with COVID-19, enrolled during active disease.

This CDR3 reads CASSTQGSGEKLFF. The CDR3 DNA reads TGTGCCAGCAGTACACAGGGGTCGGGAGAAAAACTGTTTTTT. This chain connects TRBV27 to TRBJ1-4; 7 bases map to TRBD1. Germline V gene data show CDR1 as MNHEY and CDR2 as SMNVEV (reference sequence). Germline trimming cut 5 bases from V and 8 bases from J; bases unmatched to any gene: 8. This CDR3 has 14 amino acids.

The chain links TRBV30 to TRBJ2-1; 8 bases align to TRBD1. The trim removed 4 bases at V and 1 base at J, leaving 3 bases unmatched. CDR3 length: 14 amino acids. CDR1 and CDR2 (germline): GTSNPN, SVGIG (reference sequence). The CDR3 sequence is CAWNRGLSYNEQFF. Written as DNA, the CDR3 is TGTGCCTGGAACAGGGGGTTATCCTACAATGAGCAGTTCTTC. Supplemented by reference TRBV30 and TRBJ2-1, the full variable domain reads SQTIHQWPATLVQPVGSPLSLECTVEGTSNPNLYWYRQAAGRGLQLLFYSVGIGQISSEVPQNLSASRPQDRQFILSSKKLLLSDSGFYLCAWNRGLSYNEQFFGPGTRLTVL.

This rearrangement joins TRBV7-9 to TRBJ1-1; 10 bases fit TRBD1. With V trimmed by 4 bases and J by 8 bases, 13 bases remained unmatched. CDR1 and CDR2 (germline): SEHNR, FQNEAQ (reference sequence). The CDR3 contains 16 residues. This CDR3 reads CASSSDIGQGVSEAFF. The DNA for the CDR3 is TGTGCCAGCAGCTCAGACATTGGACAGGGGGTCTCCGAAGCTTTCTTT.

The gene calls are TRBV28 and TRBJ1-1; maybe TRBD1 (6 bases). In germline, CDR1 is MDHEN, CDR2 SYDVKM. CDR3 length equals 13 residues. Between the trimmed V and J ends, which lost 7 bases and 5 bases, there was a span of 14 bases. The CDR3 is CASTQVGGTEAFF. CDR3 nucleotides: TGTGCCAGCACCCAGGTAGGGGGAACTGAAGCTTTCTTT. The complete variable domain, with remaining parts taken from reference TRBV28 and TRBJ1-1, reads DVKVTQSSRYLVKRTGEKVFLECVQDMDHENMFWYRQDPGLGLRLIYFSYDVKMKEKGDIPEGYSVSREKKERFSLILESASTNQTSMYLCASTQVGGTEAFFGQGTRLTVV.

The chain is built from TRBV4-1 and TRBJ2-7; the match to TRBD1 covers 9 bases. The CDR3 is 15 residues long. The ends lost 3 bases at V and 5 bases at J; junction bases unmatched: 8. Germline V gives CDR1 MGHRA, CDR2 YSYEKL. CDR3 region: CASSQPGQGRHEQYF. DNA for the CDR3: TGCGCCAGCAGCCAGCCTGGACAGGGGCGTCACGAGCAGTACTTC.

This clone turned up a few times. This rearrangement joins TRBV4-3 to TRBJ1-2, with unresolved D. The CDR3 has 13 amino acids. Germline V lookup: CDR1 LGHNA, CDR2 YSLEER. This CDR3 reads CASSRVVGYGYTF. The DNA of the CDR3 is TGCGCTTCGTCCCGGGTTGTCGGCTATGGCTACACCTTC.

The chain links TRBV19 to TRBJ2-2, with 7 positions matching TRBD1. Trimming removed 7 bases from V and 5 bases from J; junction bases left unmatched: 7. The CDR3 contains 14 residues. Germline-derived CDR1 and CDR2 are LNHDA and SQIVND (reference sequence). DNA of the CDR3: TGTGCCAGTATTAAACAGGGGAGAACCGGGGAGCTGTTTTTT. It specifies CASIKQGRTGELFF. The variable domain in full, with the rest retrieved from reference TRBV19 and TRBJ2-2, is DGGITQSPKYLFRKEGQNVTLSCEQNLNHDAMYWYRQDPGQGLRLIYYSQIVNDFQKGDIAEGYSVSREKKESFPLTVTSAQKNPTAFYLCASIKQGRTGELFFGEGSRLTVL.

This clone is a singleton in its sample. The genes are TRBV6-2 or TRBV6-3 and TRBJ2-6, with 7 bases aligning to TRBD1. Trimming took 5 bases from V and 4 from J; bases not matched to a gene: 5. Germline CDR1 MNHEY, CDR2 SVGEGT. This CDR3 spans 15 amino acids. In DNA, the CDR3 is TGTGCCAGCAGTCACAGGGGCCTCGGGGCCAACGTCCTGACTTTC. Translated, it gives CASSHRGLGANVLTF.

The V call is TRBV30, the J call TRBJ2-2, with D unclear. CDR1 is GTSNPN and CDR2 is SVGIG in the germline V gene (reference sequence). Trimming stripped 0 bases from V and 4 bases from J, with 21 bases between. This CDR3 contains 18 residues. CDR3 in amino acids: CAWSVRRSQITTTGELFF. In DNA form, the CDR3 reads TGTGCCTGGAGTGTACGCCGGAGTCAGATCACCACCACCGGGGAGCTGTTTTTT.

The chain has TRBV6-5 and TRBJ2-3; no firm D call. Germline values: CDR1 MNHEY, CDR2 SVGAGI. V gave up 2 bases and J gave up 7 bases, with 4 bases separating them. The CDR3 consists of 11 residues. The CDR3 reads CASSYSHTQYF. The CDR3 nucleotides read TGTGCCAGCAGTTACAGCCATACGCAGTATTTT.

The V call is TRBV6-2 or TRBV6-3, the J call TRBJ1-2; possible D gene TRBD1, 6 bases. Germline V gene lookup returns CDR1 MNHEY and CDR2 SVGEGT. This CDR3 is 14 amino acids long. Trimming cost V 2 bases and J 5 bases, with 12 bases left between them. CDR3 DNA sequence: TGTGCCAGCAGTTACCCCGGGACATTGTATGGCTACACCTTC. Amino acid sequence: CASSYPGTLYGYTF.

This clone was seen once. The V gene is TRBV5-1, the J gene TRBJ2-5, with D tentatively TRBD2 (6 bases). Trimming took off 7 bases at V and 1 base at J, with 14 bases between the two ends. The CDR3 covers 14 residues. Germline assignment: CDR1 SGHRS and CDR2 YFSETQ. The CDR3 DNA reads as TGCGCCAGCCGTGGAGGAGGGTCCCAAGAGACCCAGTACTTC. This gives the protein CASRGGGSQETQYF. Drawing the rest from reference TRBV5-1 and TRBJ2-5, the complete variable domain is KAGVTQTPRYLIKTRGQQVTLSCSPISGHRSVSWYQQTPGQGLQFLFEYFSETQRNKGNFPGRFSGRQFSNSRSEMNVSTLELGDSALYLCASRGGGSQETQYFGPGTRLLVL.

The chain employs TRBV4-2 and TRBJ2-2, with TRBD1 identical over 9 bases. The length of the CDR3 is 17 residues. Per the germline V gene, CDR1 is LGHNA and CDR2 is YNFKEQ. Losses at the gene ends were 3 bases for V and 7 bases for J; bases not matched to a gene: 12. CDR3 DNA: TGTGCCAGCAGCCAGGCAGCCGGGACAGGGAAGAGCGGGGAGCTGTTTTTT. The encoded protein is CASSQAAGTGKSGELFF.